Shown below are 28 T cell receptor beta chains from a single sample sequenced in a study of cytomegalovirus exposure and HLA in healthy donors (dated by TCRdb to between 2016 and 2019). The receptor library was made with the immunoSEQ multiplex PCR assay. For the multiplex PCR, a mixture combining 60 forward primers for TCR Vbeta segments and 13 reverse primers for TCR Jbeta segments was used. Drawn from immuneACCESS, this table holds only the in-frame rearrangements with V and J called that TCRdb kept. Clones are partly lost; checked studies trace under half to an unresolved V gene and leave the rest unexplained. Counted in this sample were about 82,000 clones; over 65% of them appeared once. The ten largest clonotypes hold 20% to 25% of the sample. Sequencing was carried out using PBMCs. Every receptor here comes from a man aged 25 to 45 in good health and CMV-seropositive.

The gene calls are TRBV28 and TRBJ1-2; TRBD1 is a possible D gene (5 bases). V dropped 3 bases and J dropped 7 bases, with 15 bases sitting between them. Looked up from germline, CDR1 is MDHEN and CDR2 is SYDVKM. The CDR3 is made up of 14 amino acids. DNA of the CDR3: TGTGCCAGCAGTTTGGGGGGGATGACGGGTGGCTACACCTTC. Residues: CASSLGGMTGGYTF.

A single count supports this clone. V and J are TRBV7-2 and TRBJ2-4, with D maybe TRBD2 (5 bases). Per germline, CDR1 SGHTA and CDR2 FQGNSA. CDR3 length equals 11 residues. V was trimmed by 5 bases and J by 11 bases, leaving 10 bases between them. The CDR3 region has the DNA TGTGCCAGCAGCCTAACGAGGGTTCAGTACTTC. It yields the protein CASSLTRVQYF.

The V gene is TRBV28, the J gene TRBJ1-3; tentatively, D is TRBD1 (5 bases). The V and J ends lost 3 bases and 4 bases respectively, with 16 bases between them. This CDR3 contains 16 residues. From germline, CDR1 is MDHEN and CDR2 SYDVKM. CDR3 sequence (DNA): TGTGCCAGCAGTTTCCTATCCCGGGGGTGGGGAAACACCATATATTTT. Amino acid sequence: CASSFLSRGWGNTIYF.

The chain is built from TRBV5-4 and TRBJ1-1; no clear D. The V gene's germline CDR1 is SGHNT and CDR2 YYREEE (reference sequence). The CDR3 is made up of 15 amino acids. Trimming shortened V by 4 bases and J by 5 bases, and 18 bases separated the two germline ends. The chain's CDR3 is CASSLNPEGRTEAFF. The DNA of the CDR3 is TGTGCCAGCAGCCTGAACCCAGAGGGAAGGACTGAAGCTTTCTTT.

CDR3 sequence reads: CAWSVTSGSYEQYF. CDR3 in DNA: TGTGCCTGGAGTGTTACTAGCGGGAGCTACGAGCAGTACTTC. J is TRBJ2-7 and V is TRBV30; 11 bases are shared with TRBD2. The CDR3 extends over 14 amino acids. CDR1 and CDR2 from the germline V gene are GTSNPN and SVGIG (reference sequence). V trimming: 0 bases; J trimming: 3 bases; junction bases outside the gene matches: 1.

V gene TRBV11-2 combines with J gene TRBJ2-1; no definite D call. Per the germline V gene, CDR1 is SGHAT and CDR2 is FQNNGV. The CDR3 is 15 residues long. Trimming pared 5 bases from V and 0 bases from J, leaving 11 bases between. The CDR3 DNA follows: TGTGCCAGCAGCCAGACTCGACGCTCCTACAATGAGCAGTTCTTC. As protein: CASSQTRRSYNEQFF.

As concerns this clone: One end of the junction fails to match germline, which may point to a read error. The chain uses TRBV4-1 and TRBJ1-5; 7 bases agree with TRBD1. Germline V CDR1 and CDR2: MGHRA, YSYEKL. The CDR3 has 14 amino acids. This chain's CDR3 is CASSQTGRNQPQNF. CDR3 nucleotides: TGCGCCAGCAGCCAGACAGGGCGCAATCAGCCCCAGAATTTT.

On this clone itself: This specimen includes other DNA sequences encoding the same CDR3. The CDR3 DNA follows: TGTGCCAGCAGCCCGAGCTCCTACGAGCAGTACTTC. The encoded protein is CASSPSSYEQYF. The J gene is TRBJ2-7, the V gene TRBV7-9, with no clear D. Deletions cut 5 bases from V and 0 bases from J, with 5 bases between. CDR1 is SEHNR, CDR2 FQNEAQ, per germline (reference sequence). This CDR3 has 12 amino acids.

The V and J genes are TRBV2 and TRBJ1-6, with 11 positions matching TRBD1. After removal of 7 bases from V and 10 bases from J, the junction contained 3 bases not matched to a gene. Germline values: CDR1 SNHLY, CDR2 FYNNEI. This CDR3 has 13 residues. The CDR3 DNA sequence: TGTGCCAGCAAGGGGACAGGGGGATCACCCCTCCACTTT. This translates into CASKGTGGSPLHF.

There are a few counts of this clone. The V call is TRBV5-4, the J call TRBJ2-1, with 8 bases aligning to TRBD1. V shed 4 bases and J 0 bases; nucleotides not matched to a gene: 6. Germline CDR1 and CDR2: SGHNT and YYREEE (reference sequence). The CDR3 consists of 16 residues. The CDR3 DNA reads as TGTGCCAGCAGCCTACAGGGGGTGAGCTCCTACAATGAGCAGTTCTTC. This sequence encodes CASSLQGVSSYNEQFF.

V and J are TRBV4-2 and TRBJ1-4; a weak D match, TRBD1 (5 bases). Germline V gene lookup returns CDR1 LGHNA and CDR2 YNFKEQ. Deletions cut 0 bases from V and 5 bases from J, with 22 bases between. This CDR3 has 19 residues. The CDR3 coding sequence is TGTGCCAGCAGCCAAGATCGGCCGGTGTCGGGAGGGGCAAATGAAAAACTGTTTTTT. Encoded protein: CASSQDRPVSGGANEKLFF.

The chain joins TRBV28 to TRBJ2-5; TRBD2 agrees at 10 bases. This CDR3 is 14 amino acids long. Germline-derived CDR1 and CDR2 are MDHEN and SYDVKM. Losses at the gene ends were 4 bases for V and 5 bases for J; bases not matched to a gene: 4. The CDR3 here is CASSSSGRGETQYF. The CDR3 DNA follows: TGTGCCAGCAGTTCCAGCGGGAGGGGGGAGACCCAGTACTTC. The variable domain in full, with the rest retrieved from reference TRBV28 and TRBJ2-5, is DVKVTQSSRYLVKRTGEKVFLECVQDMDHENMFWYRQDPGLGLRLIYFSYDVKMKEKGDIPEGYSVSREKKERFSLILESASTNQTSMYLCASSSSGRGETQYFGPGTRLLVL.

V usage is TRBV6-1 and J usage is TRBJ2-3; D unclear. CDR1 and CDR2 from the germline V gene are MNHNS and SASEGT. V lost 4 bases and J 6 bases, leaving 17 bases between the germline ends. This CDR3 region has 15 residues. The DNA for the CDR3 is TGTGCCAGCAGTGTCGAAATAGCTGGAAGCGATACGCAGTATTTT. This encodes CASSVEIAGSDTQYF.

The CDR3, as DNA: TGTGCCAGTAGTTTGCCAGGGGGCTACAATGAGCAGTTCTTC. It translates to CASSLPGGYNEQFF. The V gene is TRBV19, the J gene TRBJ2-1; 7 nucleotides align to TRBD1. This CDR3 contains 14 residues. Germline V lookup: CDR1 LNHDA, CDR2 SQIVND (reference sequence). Trimming cost V 5 bases and J 3 bases; bases outside gene matches: 4. The whole variable domain, remainder taken from reference TRBV19 and TRBJ2-1, is DGGITQSPKYLFRKEGQNVTLSCEQNLNHDAMYWYRQDPGQGLRLIYYSQIVNDFQKGDIAEGYSVSREKKESFPLTVTSAQKNPTAFYLCASSLPGGYNEQFFGPGTRLTVL.

V usage is TRBV4-2 and J usage is TRBJ2-7; tentative D call: TRBD1 (6 bases). Germline V gene data show CDR1 as LGHNA and CDR2 as YNFKEQ. The CDR3 spans 13 residues. Between the trimmed V and J ends, which lost 0 bases and 6 bases, there was a span of 9 bases. Here the CDR3 DNA reads TGTGCCAGCAGCCAAGAGAGGGGGAGCGAGCAGTACTTC. Translation gives CASSQERGSEQYF.

V usage is TRBV10-3 and J usage is TRBJ2-1; 9 nucleotides match TRBD1. Unmatched junction bases numbered 4, after V lost 5 bases and J lost 2 bases. CDR1 is ENHRY, CDR2 SYGVKD, per germline. The CDR3 totals 15 residues. The CDR3 region is CAISRGQGTYNEQFF. CDR3 in DNA: TGTGCCATCAGTAGGGGACAGGGCACCTACAATGAGCAGTTCTTC.

The chain's CDR3 is CASSTDRGGKEKLFF. CDR3 nucleotides: TGCGCCAGCAGCACCGACAGGGGCGGTAAGGAAAAACTGTTTTTT. This chain links TRBV5-1 with TRBJ1-4; 8 bases align to TRBD1. V shed 4 bases, J shed 8 bases, and the junction held 10 bases outside the gene matches. Germline V gives CDR1 SGHRS, CDR2 YFSETQ. There are 15 residues in the CDR3.

The sample holds a few counts of this clone. V gene TRBV5-6 combines with J gene TRBJ2-5; no clear D gene. V was clipped by 1 base and J by 7 bases, with 8 bases between them. Germline-derived CDR1 and CDR2 are SGHDT and YYEEEE. The CDR3 has 12 residues. In nucleotides, the CDR3 is TGTGCCAGCAGCTTGAGCCCGGGGACCCAGTACTTC. Residues: CASSLSPGTQYF.

The chain carries TRBV10-3 and TRBJ2-5, with D perhaps TRBD2 (5 bases). The CDR3 loop spans 16 amino acids. The V and J ends lost 0 bases and 4 bases respectively, with 15 bases between them. Per the germline V gene, CDR1 is ENHRY and CDR2 is SYGVKD. The DNA of the CDR3 is TGTGCCATCAGTGAGTCTGGAGGCCAGTTTGCAGAGACCCAGTACTTC. This gives the protein CAISESGGQFAETQYF.

The chain employs TRBV30 and TRBJ2-7; unclear D gene. Trimming removed 4 bases from V and 7 bases from J, with 17 bases in between. The CDR3 consists of 13 residues. From germline, CDR1 is GTSNPN and CDR2 SVGIG (reference sequence). The CDR3 nucleotides are TGTGCCTGGACCTATTCGTCGGTGAAAGAGCAGTACTTC. The encoded protein is CAWTYSSVKEQYF.

This sequence joins TRBV2 and TRBJ1-1; possibly TRBD1 for D (5 bases). This CDR3 comprises 13 residues. The germline V gene has CDR1 SNHLY and CDR2 FYNNEI. The ends were cut back, 2 bases at V and 10 bases at J, with 14 bases in the middle. The CDR3 DNA is TGTGCCAGCAGTGAAAGACAGCTCCGTAGAGCTTTCTTT. Translation gives CASSERQLRRAFF.

This rearrangement joins TRBV5-4 to TRBJ2-7, with 8 bases fitting TRBD2. This CDR3 is built from 16 residues. Unmatched junction bases numbered 5, after V lost 0 bases and J lost 0 bases. Germline CDR1 reads SGHNT; CDR2 reads YYREEE (reference sequence). The CDR3 here is CASSLGAGGRSYEQYF. The CDR3 DNA reads as TGTGCCAGCAGCTTGGGGGCGGGGGGCCGCTCCTACGAGCAGTACTTC. Full variable domain (remainder filled in from reference TRBV5-4 and TRBJ2-7): ETGVTQSPTHLIKTRGQQVTLRCSSQSGHNTVSWYQQALGQGPQFIFQYYREEENGRGNFPPRFSGLQFPNYSSELNVNALELDDSALYLCASSLGAGGRSYEQYFGPGTRLTVT.

The V gene is TRBV18, the J gene TRBJ2-3, with 8 positions matching TRBD1. Germline trimming cut 3 bases from V and 4 bases from J; bases unmatched to any gene: 9. This CDR3 has 16 amino acids. CDR1 and CDR2 (germline): KGHSH, LQKENI. The CDR3 loop reads CASSPRDRGVADTQYF. The CDR3, as DNA: TGTGCCAGCTCACCTCGCGACAGGGGAGTGGCAGATACGCAGTATTTT.

This chain connects TRBV6-1 to TRBJ2-7, with D perhaps matching TRBD2 (6 bases). V dropped 6 bases and J dropped 4 bases, with 16 bases sitting between them. CDR3 length: 14 amino acids. Germline assignment: CDR1 MNHNS and CDR2 SASEGT. CDR3 DNA: TGTGCCAGCAGGGCCGGGACTGGTTGGTACGAGCAGTACTTC. This gives the protein CASRAGTGWYEQYF.

In this sample, this clone turned up a few times. The gene calls are TRBV7-2 and TRBJ2-2; D remains unclear. Looked up from germline, CDR1 is SGHTA and CDR2 is FQGNSA. V shed 3 bases and J shed 4 bases, with 12 bases lying between them. The CDR3 length is 15 residues. The CDR3 sequence is CASSFTTTRTGELFF. CDR3 sequence (DNA): TGTGCCAGCAGCTTCACTACCACACGCACCGGGGAGCTGTTTTTT.

The chain joins TRBV5-1 to TRBJ2-7, with a weak D call TRBD1 (5 bases). V lost 1 base to trimming and J lost 3 bases, with 14 bases between them. CDR3 length: 15 residues. CDR1 SGHRS and CDR2 YFSETQ come from the germline V gene. In DNA, the CDR3 is TGCGCCAGCAGCTTGCGGAGCAGTCAGGGCTACGAGCAGTACTTC. Translating gives CASSLRSSQGYEQYF.

For this clone: One end of the junction is discordant with germline, which a read error may explain. The J gene is TRBJ2-2, the V gene TRBV7-9; TRBD2 matches 12 bases. Per the germline V gene, CDR1 is SEHNR and CDR2 is FQNEAQ (reference sequence). CDR3 size: 15 residues. The CDR3 nucleotides are TGTGCCAGCAACGGACTAGCGGGGACCACCGTGGAGCTGTTTTTT. Amino acid sequence: CASNGLAGTTVELFF. Variable domain in full (rest from reference TRBV7-9 and TRBJ2-2): DTGVSQNPRHKITKRGQNVTFRCDPISEHNRLYWYRQTLGQGPEFLTYFQNEAQLEKSRLLSDRFSAERPKGSFSTLEIQRTEQGDSAMYLCASNGLAGTTVELFFGEGSRLTVL.

This clone was counted a few times. The V and J genes are TRBV7-6 and TRBJ1-1; no reliable D call. The CDR3 is made up of 13 amino acids. Germline loops: CDR1 SGHVS, CDR2 FNYEAQ. V was clipped by 1 base and J by 3 bases, with 6 bases between them. CDR3 DNA sequence: TGTGCCAGCAGCTTAGTTCAGGACACTGAAGCTTTCTTT. Translation gives CASSLVQDTEAFF.